A single TCR beta chain is shown here with its context. The antigen it recognizes is unknown. The input lacks base qualities; no much larger clone sits a single base away. This specimen's treatment or condition label, interpreted: oral pan-JAK inhibitor, 5-10 mg twice daily. Peripheral blood and lesional scalp punch biopsies were obtained from patients with alopecia areata. PBMCs were isolated by density centrifugation and stained for CD3, CD4 and CD8, and CD4+ and CD8+ T cells were sorted on a FACSAria. V has 0 bases trimmed and J has 0 bases trimmed; junction bases matching no gene number 3. From the cysteine through the phenylalanine, the CDR3 covers 16 amino acids. The CDR3 DNA has 48 bases and is translated from base 1. CDR1 SGHRS and CDR2 YFSETQ were looked up in the germline V gene. Receptor amplification or capture employed the immunoSEQ multiplex PCR assay. RNA was extracted from all samples and reverse transcribed into cDNA, which served as template for TCR sequencing. First-strand cDNA was synthesized using SuperScript III with a 2:1 mix of oligo-dT and random hexamers. A synthetic immune receptor repertoire was used to gauge amplification bias, and whatever bias remained was removed computationally. In the paper's pipeline: Raw reads were preprocessed to remove errors, and CDR3 was defined by IMGT conventions from the conserved cysteine to phenylalanine. To get clonality, Shannon entropy was normalized by log2 of the number of productive unique TCRs and the result was subtracted from 1. CD4 or CD8 identity of scalp clones was inferred by cross-referencing scalp TCRbeta sequences with sorted blood CD4 and CD8 repertoires. As stored in TCRdb, this immuneACCESS dataset retains in-frame rearrangements with V and J assigned. A fraction of the clones does not appear; measured against another copy, unresolved V genes explain less than half of the discrepancy, and the remainder lacks a known reason. That table gives V, J and clone size, and the DNA gave D and trimming. This sample gives 150,000 to 200,000 clones in total; more than 55% of them show up just once. About 1.3% of the sample is in the top ten clones.

The sample belongs to a study of CD8+ T cells in alopecia areata (dated by TCRdb to the late 2010s). Turning to the overall study: Treated patients were enrolled in an open-label pilot trial of oral tofacitinib, 5 to 10 mg twice daily, for moderate-to-severe alopecia areata. In treated patients, disease severity was measured using the SALT score, which gives the percentage of scalp surface area affected. Tofacitinib was given for 6 to 18 months, followed by 6 months of follow-up off drug to assess delayed response and recurrence. Scalp clonality was compared among normal scalp (n=4), patchy alopecia areata scalp (n=8), and alopecia totalis/universalis scalp (n=8). TCRbeta CDR3 regions were amplified by immunoSEQ multiplex PCR with 35 Vbeta forward and 13 Jbeta reverse primers. Biopsies were taken from tofacitinib-treated patients at baseline and again at 4 and 24 weeks into treatment, and several of those patients also had a later scalp biopsy. RNA was obtained with the PAXgene miRNA kit for fixed scalp, the miRNeasy kit for PBMCs, and the RNeasy kit for mouse skin. In both human patients and the C3H/HeJ mouse model, the study applied high-throughput TCRbeta sequencing to look at T cell clonal expansion in alopecia areata. Human TCRbeta sequencing covered scalp tissue and sorted CD4+ and CD8+ peripheral blood T cells from patchy and totalis/universalis alopecia areata patients and healthy controls.

The research as a whole found: TCR sequences shared between patients were less clear than in mice, possibly partly because of HLA diversity in the patient population. With tofacitinib, both scalp clonality and the number of expanded CD8+ clones among the top 100 scalp clones went down significantly. Lesional scalp, especially in alopecia totalis/universalis, showed higher clonality and more expanded CD8+ clones than normal scalp, suggesting antigenic drive. During tofacitinib treatment, many expanded lesional clones stuck around in both scalp and blood, and this persistence may partly explain why relapse happens after treatment is stopped. Because the treated cohort was small and had just a single nonresponder, larger studies are needed to establish links between baseline CD8+ expansion and response. Unlike mouse skin, where gammadelta T cells dominate, normal human skin contains resident alphabeta T cells that get sequenced too, which complicates analysis of the scalp TCR repertoire.

Specimen: CD4+ T cells sorted from blood, collected around week 50, from a patient treated with tofacitinib. The TCR sequence derives from a human donor with alopecia areata. Recombination linked TRBV5-1 to TRBJ2-1, with 7 bases matching TRBD1. CDR3 loop: CASSLGGQSSYNEQFF. The bases are TGCGCCAGCAGCTTGGGGGGACAGAGCTCCTACAATGAGCAGTTCTTC.